These 3 T cell receptor beta chains were sequenced from one sample in a study of long-term antiretroviral therapy in people with HIV. They ran version v3.0 of the immunoSEQ assay at survey level. Generated by immunoSEQ multiplex PCR, the TCRdb table keeps only in-frame clones and is missing some. The sample consists of about 20,000 clones, approximately 72% of them appearing once. The source material was unsorted PBMCs, sampled 0.3 years after starting antiretroviral therapy. The origin of the receptors is a woman aged 45-59 years with HIV.

The table lists this clone with a count of one. V and J are TRBV9 and TRBJ1-6; D is possibly TRBD1 (6 bases). There are 17 residues in the CDR3. V lost 4 bases and J lost 5, with 19 bases in between. CDR1 is SGDLS and CDR2 is YYNGEE in the germline V gene. CDR3 in DNA: TGTGCCAGCAGCCCGGACCCTAGGAGGGGGAATAATTCACCCCTCCACTTT. This sequence encodes CASSPDPRRGNNSPLHF.

This clone was found once. The chain recombines TRBV12-5 with TRBJ1-5; 7 bases match TRBD1. The CDR3 has 17 residues. V was clipped by 1 base and J by 2 bases; unmatched bases: 8. Germline loops: CDR1 LGHNT, CDR2 FRNRAP. The CDR3 region has the DNA TGTGCTAGTGGTTTGGGGTCGAGGGGGCGAGGCAATCAGCCCCAGCATTTT. This codes for CASGLGSRGRGNQPQHF. Looking up the rest from reference TRBV12-5 and TRBJ1-5 gives the full variable domain: DARVTQTPRHKVTEMGQEVTMRCQPILGHNTVFWYRQTMMQGLELLAYFRNRAPLDDSGMPKDRFSAEMPDATLATLKIQPSEPRDSAVYFCASGLGSRGRGNQPQHFGDGTRLSIL.

This clone was observed once. The chain links TRBV4-1 to TRBJ1-1; 7 nucleotides match TRBD1. Germline assignment: CDR1 MGHRA and CDR2 YSYEKL. Germline trimming cut 2 bases from V and 1 base from J; bases unmatched to any gene: 4. The CDR3 extends over 15 amino acids. The chain's CDR3 is CASSQPWTGNTEAFF. The CDR3 DNA is TGCGCCAGCAGCCAACCCTGGACAGGGAACACTGAAGCTTTCTTT.